The clone carrying this T cell receptor beta chain appeared many times. Its target is unknown. These data come from a study of T cell repertoires in cytomegalovirus infection. The wider study: Indicated by public TCR beta signatures were CMV infection and matching HLA type. Overall study findings and caveats: Identification of carriers of CMV plus the relevant HLA was performed using cumulative public TCR beta family frequency. The study found HLA-C-restricted CMV-specific TCR beta clonotypes dominating the ex vivo response.

The V and J ends lost 2 bases and 4 bases, in that order; junction bases with no gene match: 14. This CDR3 has 19 amino acids. In germline, CDR1 is SGHVS, CDR2 FNYEAQ. TCRdb fed the reads into MiXCR, producing one record per CDR3 protein. The table lists hundreds of thousands of distinct CDR3 sequences, more than 20% of them singletons. The sequencing sample was made of CD8+ T cells from PBMCs. The receptor was derived from a human donor in good health (CMV status not recorded). Some clones in this sample may be carry-over from other donors' samples. V is TRBV7-6 and J is TRBJ1-5; 10 nucleotides line up with TRBD1. This CDR3 reads CASSLFTAGTGVDNQPQHF. CDR3 coding DNA: TGTGCCAGCAGCTTATTCACCGCAGGGACAGGGGTAGATAATCAGCCCCAGCATTTT.